This TCR beta chain was captured in a study of fetal regulatory T cell absence and autoimmunity. CDR3 size: 14 residues. Repertoires were generated with immunoSEQ multiplex PCR, while TCRdb's copy carries only in-frame clones and drops some. The sample has 45,000 to 50,000 clones, about 80% seen once. This chain joins TRBV12-2 and TRBJ2-7; the D segment call TRBD2 is taken from the table without a DNA check. TRBV12-2 is a documented pseudogene. The receptor's source is a newborn boy with IPEX syndrome. Sequenced: cord blood. CDR3 sequence: CASRSRNPTYEQYF. CDR3 bases: TGTGCAAGTCGCTCTAGAAACCCCACCTACGAGCAGTACTTC.